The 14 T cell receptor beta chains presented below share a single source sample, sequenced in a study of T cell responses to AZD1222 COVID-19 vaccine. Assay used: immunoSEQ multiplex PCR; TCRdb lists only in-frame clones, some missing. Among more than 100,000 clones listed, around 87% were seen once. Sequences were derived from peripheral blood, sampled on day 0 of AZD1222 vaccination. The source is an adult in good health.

CDR3 residues: CASSERDRSYEQYF. The CDR3 nucleotides read TGTGCCAGCAGCGAGCGGGACAGGTCCTACGAGCAGTACTTC. This chain uses TRBV7-9 with TRBJ2-7, with D possibly TRBD1 on 8 matching bases. The CDR3 covers 14 residues. V was clipped by 5 bases and J by 1 base, with 12 bases between them. Per germline, CDR1 SEHNR and CDR2 FQNEAQ (reference sequence).

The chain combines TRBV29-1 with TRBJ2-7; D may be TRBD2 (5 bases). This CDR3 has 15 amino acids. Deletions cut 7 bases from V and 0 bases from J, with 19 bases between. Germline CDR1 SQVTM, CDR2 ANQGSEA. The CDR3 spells CSASSRRGRSYEQYF. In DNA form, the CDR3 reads TGCAGCGCCTCCTCACGACGCGGGCGCTCCTACGAGCAGTACTTC.

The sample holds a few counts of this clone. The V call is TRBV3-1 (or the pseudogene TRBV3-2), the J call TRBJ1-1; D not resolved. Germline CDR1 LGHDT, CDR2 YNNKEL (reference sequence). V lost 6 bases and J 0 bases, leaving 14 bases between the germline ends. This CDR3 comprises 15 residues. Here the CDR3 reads CASRKAPILNTEAFF. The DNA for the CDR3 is TGTGCCAGCAGAAAAGCCCCCATACTGAACACTGAAGCTTTCTTT.

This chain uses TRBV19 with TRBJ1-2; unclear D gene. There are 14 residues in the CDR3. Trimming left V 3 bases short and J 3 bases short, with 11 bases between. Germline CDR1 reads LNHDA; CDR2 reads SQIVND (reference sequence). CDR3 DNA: TGTGCCAGTAGTATCCACATGCCTGACTATGGCTACACCTTC. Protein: CASSIHMPDYGYTF.

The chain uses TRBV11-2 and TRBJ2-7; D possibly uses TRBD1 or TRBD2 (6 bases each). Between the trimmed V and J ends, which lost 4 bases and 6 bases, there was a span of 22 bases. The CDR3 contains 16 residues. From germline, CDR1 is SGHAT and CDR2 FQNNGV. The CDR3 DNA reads TGTGCCAGCAGCTCGCCCTTCGGAGGGGGAGTTGGCGAGCAGTACTTC. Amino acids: CASSSPFGGGVGEQYF.

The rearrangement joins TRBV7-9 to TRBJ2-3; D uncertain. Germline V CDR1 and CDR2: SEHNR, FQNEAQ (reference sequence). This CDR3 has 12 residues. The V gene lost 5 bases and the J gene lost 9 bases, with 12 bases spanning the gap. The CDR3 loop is CASSPNKKTQYF. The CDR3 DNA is TGTGCCAGCAGCCCAAACAAGAAAACGCAGTATTTT.

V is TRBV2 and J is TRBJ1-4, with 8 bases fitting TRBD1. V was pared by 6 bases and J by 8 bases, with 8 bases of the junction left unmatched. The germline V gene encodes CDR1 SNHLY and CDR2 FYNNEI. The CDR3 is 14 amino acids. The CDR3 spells CASRADRVEEKLFF. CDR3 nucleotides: TGTGCCAGCAGGGCGGACAGGGTTGAGGAAAAACTGTTTTTT.

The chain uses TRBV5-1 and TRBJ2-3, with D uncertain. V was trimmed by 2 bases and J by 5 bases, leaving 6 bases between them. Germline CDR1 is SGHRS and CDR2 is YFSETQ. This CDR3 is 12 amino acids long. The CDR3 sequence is CASSFQQDTQYF. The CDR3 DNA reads TGCGCCAGCAGCTTCCAGCAAGATACGCAGTATTTT.

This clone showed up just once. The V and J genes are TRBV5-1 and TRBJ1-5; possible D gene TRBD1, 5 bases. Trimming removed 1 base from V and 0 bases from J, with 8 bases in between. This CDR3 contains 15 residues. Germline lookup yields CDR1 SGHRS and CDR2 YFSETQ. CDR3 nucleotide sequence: TGCGCCAGCAGCTTGATGGGGGATAGCAATCAGCCCCAGCATTTT. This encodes CASSLMGDSNQPQHF.

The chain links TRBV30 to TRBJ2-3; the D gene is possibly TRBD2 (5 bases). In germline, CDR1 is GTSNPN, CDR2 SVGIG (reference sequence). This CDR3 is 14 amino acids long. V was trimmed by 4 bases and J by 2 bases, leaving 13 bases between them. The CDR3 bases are TGTGCCTGGAAGGGTCTAGCTACCACAGATACGCAGTATTTT. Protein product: CAWKGLATTDTQYF.

The chain's CDR3 is CASSPRDRPTYEQYF. CDR3 nucleotides: TGTGCCAGTAGCCCCCGGGACAGGCCGACCTACGAGCAGTACTTC. The chain employs TRBV19 and TRBJ2-7; 8 bases line up with TRBD1. Germline-derived CDR1 and CDR2 are LNHDA and SQIVND (reference sequence). The CDR3 sequence is 15 residues long. V lost 6 bases, J lost 2 bases, and 9 bases stayed unmatched.

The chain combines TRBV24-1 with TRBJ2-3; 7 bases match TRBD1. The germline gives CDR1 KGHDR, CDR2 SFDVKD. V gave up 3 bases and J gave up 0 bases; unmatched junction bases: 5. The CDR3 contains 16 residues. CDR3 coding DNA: TGTGCCACCAGTGATCACCGGGACAGTAGCACAGATACGCAGTATTTT. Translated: CATSDHRDSSTDTQYF.

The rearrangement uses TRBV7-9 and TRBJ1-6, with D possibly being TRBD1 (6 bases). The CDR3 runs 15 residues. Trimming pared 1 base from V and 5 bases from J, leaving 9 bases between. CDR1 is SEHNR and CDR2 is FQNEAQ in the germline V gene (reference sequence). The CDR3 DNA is TGTGCCAGCAGCTTAGTGGGGACAAATAATTCACCCCTCCACTTT. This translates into CASSLVGTNNSPLHF. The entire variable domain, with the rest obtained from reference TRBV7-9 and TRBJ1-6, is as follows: DTGVSQNPRHKITKRGQNVTFRCDPISEHNRLYWYRQTLGQGPEFLTYFQNEAQLEKSRLLSDRFSAERPKGSFSTLEIQRTEQGDSAMYLCASSLVGTNNSPLHFGNGTRLTVT.

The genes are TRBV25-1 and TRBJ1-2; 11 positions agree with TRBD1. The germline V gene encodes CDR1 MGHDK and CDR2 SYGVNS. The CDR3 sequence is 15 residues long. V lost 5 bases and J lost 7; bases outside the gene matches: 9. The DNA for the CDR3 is TGTGCCAGCAGTCCCTTCCGGGACAGGGGGGGTGGCTACACCTTC. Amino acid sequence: CASSPFRDRGGGYTF.